This record concerns one T cell receptor beta chain sequence. Its target is unknown. Here immunoSEQ multiplex PCR was the method, and the copy in TCRdb shows in-frame clones only, minus some. This table has about 90,000 clones, about 85% appearing once. This record comes from a study of radiotherapy plus CTLA-4 blockade in lung cancer. Study information: For 18% of patients, objective responses occurred, and about 30% had disease control.

Focal radiation with ipilimumab CTLA-4 blockade was given to patients with chemo-refractory metastatic non-small-cell lung cancer. Between the trimmed V and J ends, which lost 1 base and 0 bases, there was a span of 13 bases. CDR1 and CDR2 (germline): LGHNA, YSLEER. This CDR3 contains 17 residues. Overall study results and limits: Response was reportedly best predicted by early blood T cell clone dynamics, with interferon-beta.

This sample comprised peripheral blood, obtained from a patient treated with radiotherapy plus ipilimumab. The chain recombines TRBV4-3 with TRBJ1-3, with D possibly being TRBD1 (5 bases). This TCR came from a human donor with non-small cell lung cancer that progressed on radiotherapy plus ipilimumab. In DNA, the CDR3 is TGCGCCAGCAGCCAAGGAGGGGCTACTTACTCTGGAAACACCATATATTTT. This gives the protein CASSQGGATYSGNTIYF.